These 2 T cell receptor beta chains share one sample of origin, sequenced in a study of blood T cell repertoires in COVID-19. TCRdb's copy holds only in-frame clones and misses some; the assay was immunoSEQ multiplex PCR. The table includes approximately 190,000 clones, roughly four fifths detected once. The material sequenced was peripheral blood. These receptors all come from a woman aged 40-49 years with acute or convalescent COVID-19.

This clone was counted only a few times. The chain is built from TRBV2 and TRBJ1-5; D not certain. The CDR3 has 12 amino acids. CDR1 is SNHLY, CDR2 FYNNEI, per germline. Trimming removed 5 bases at V and 4 bases at J, with 6 bases between. CDR3 sequence (DNA): TGTGCCAGCAGTTTTATAAATCAGCCCCAGCATTTT. Residues: CASSFINQPQHF. Full variable domain (rest looked up from reference TRBV2 and TRBJ1-5): EPEVTQTPSHQVTQMGQEVILRCVPISNHLYFYWYRQILGQKVEFLVSFYNNEISEKSEIFDDQFSVERPDGSNFTLKIRSTKLEDSAMYFCASSFINQPQHFGDGTRLSIL.

The chain couples TRBV7-9 to TRBJ1-3, with D unresolved. With 5 bases removed from V and 3 bases from J, the gap between germline ends came to 11 bases. The CDR3 spans 14 residues. The germline V gene has CDR1 SEHNR and CDR2 FQNEAQ (reference sequence). DNA for the CDR3: TGTGCCAGCAGCACCCCATACGGTGGAAACACCATATATTTT. Amino acids: CASSTPYGGNTIYF.